This passage covers 15 T cell receptor beta chains from one sample sequenced in a study of shared clonotypes between healthy human individuals. Some clones are missing from TCRdb's copy, which holds only in-frame ones; the method was immunoSEQ multiplex PCR. The sample holds around 2.5 million clones, 90% to 95% seen once. Sequenced material: naive CD4+ T cells from PBMCs. Noted subset: CD45RA+ positively selected. Receptor source: a man younger than 35 in good health. Some clones in this sample may be carry-over from other donors' samples.

This rearrangement joins TRBV18 to TRBJ2-1, with 16 nucleotides matching TRBD2. V trimming: 6 bases; J trimming: 2 bases; junction bases outside the gene matches: 22. The CDR3 runs 23 residues. Germline CDR1 reads KGHSH; CDR2 reads LQKENI. CDR3 DNA sequence: TGTGCCAGCTCCCCGGGGGGACCAGCGGCCACCGGGACTAGCGGGAGGGCCTACAATGAGCAGTTCTTC. This translates into CASSPGGPAATGTSGRAYNEQFF.

The chain carries TRBV6-1 and TRBJ2-1; TRBD1 aligns across 11 bases. V dropped 6 bases and J dropped 15; count of bases not matched to a gene: 7. The germline V gene encodes CDR1 MNHNS and CDR2 SASEGT. The CDR3 covers 12 residues. CDR3 nucleotide sequence: TGTGCCAGCAGGCAAGGGGGGACAGGGGGGTTCTTC. Residues: CASRQGGTGGFF.

The gene calls are TRBV5-1 and TRBJ2-3; D gene unclear. Germline CDR1 reads SGHRS; CDR2 reads YFSETQ. The CDR3 length is 14 residues. V was shortened by 4 bases and J by 2 bases, with 11 bases between the two germline ends. The CDR3 loop reads CASSPTSYTDTQYF. CDR3 bases: TGCGCCAGCAGCCCGACAAGTTACACAGATACGCAGTATTTT.

The chain carries TRBV5-4 and TRBJ2-7, with D uncertain. This CDR3 contains 14 residues. V lost 0 bases and J lost 2, with 9 bases in between. The V gene's germline CDR1 is SGHNT and CDR2 YYREEE (reference sequence). The CDR3 protein is CASSLAATPYEQYF. CDR3 nucleotides: TGTGCCAGCAGCTTGGCAGCGACGCCCTACGAGCAGTACTTC.

The chain has TRBV30 and TRBJ1-5; the D is unclear. The CDR3 has 13 amino acids. Trimming stripped 0 bases from V and 9 bases from J, with 12 bases between. In germline, CDR1 is GTSNPN, CDR2 SVGIG (reference sequence). The CDR3 sequence: CAWSVGMIRPQHF. The CDR3 DNA reads as TGTGCCTGGAGTGTTGGCATGATTAGGCCCCAGCATTTT. The whole variable domain, remainder taken from reference TRBV30 and TRBJ1-5, is SQTIHQWPATLVQPVGSPLSLECTVEGTSNPNLYWYRQAAGRGLQLLFYSVGIGQISSEVPQNLSASRPQDRQFILSSKKLLLSDSGFYLCAWSVGMIRPQHFGDGTRLSIL.

V gene TRBV5-1 combines with J gene TRBJ2-1, with 7 bases identical to TRBD2. The CDR3 is 16 residues long. The germline V gene has CDR1 SGHRS and CDR2 YFSETQ. Trimming took 0 bases from V and 2 from J; bases not matched to a gene: 5. This CDR3 is CASSLEYGGTYNEQFF. In DNA, the CDR3 is TGCGCCAGCAGCTTGGAATACGGGGGGACCTACAATGAGCAGTTCTTC.

The chain is built from TRBV5-1 and TRBJ2-5; TRBD2 aligns across 12 bases. The germline gives CDR1 SGHRS, CDR2 YFSETQ. J gave up 5 bases and V 3 bases, and 11 bases lay outside the gene matches. The CDR3 totals 17 residues. Here the CDR3 reads CASSWDSSGRARETQYF. The CDR3 nucleotides are TGCGCCAGCAGCTGGGATTCTAGCGGGAGGGCCCGCGAGACCCAGTACTTC.

This sequence joins TRBV6-4 and TRBJ2-1, with unresolved D. Per germline, CDR1 MRHNA and CDR2 SNTAGT. V was shortened by 2 bases and J by 10 bases, with 12 bases between the two germline ends. This CDR3 is 13 amino acids long. The CDR3 DNA reads as TGTGCCAGCAGTGACCTAGGAGTGGGAGAGCAGTTCTTC. As protein: CASSDLGVGEQFF.

The rearrangement links TRBV2 to TRBJ2-7; D is possibly TRBD1 or TRBD2 (6 bases each). The CDR3 covers 15 residues. CDR1 is SNHLY and CDR2 is FYNNEI in the germline V gene. V was pared by 1 base and J by 2 bases, with 12 bases between. CDR3: CASSEGRGAAYEQYF. The CDR3 DNA reads as TGTGCCAGCAGTGAAGGGAGGGGGGCCGCCTACGAGCAGTACTTC. Full variable domain (rest looked up from reference TRBV2 and TRBJ2-7): EPEVTQTPSHQVTQMGQEVILRCVPISNHLYFYWYRQILGQKVEFLVSFYNNEISEKSEIFDDQFSVERPDGSNFTLKIRSTKLEDSAMYFCASSEGRGAAYEQYFGPGTRLTVT.

J is TRBJ2-4 and V is TRBV5-1, with 8 bases aligning to TRBD1. V lost 4 bases and J lost 6; bases outside the gene matches: 6. The CDR3 is made up of 14 amino acids. CDR1 is SGHRS, CDR2 YFSETQ, per germline. The CDR3: CASSKDRVPNIQYF. The CDR3 DNA sequence: TGCGCCAGCAGCAAGGACAGGGTTCCAAACATTCAGTACTTC.

The chain joins TRBV7-3 to TRBJ2-7; 9 nucleotides agree with TRBD1. CDR3 length equals 15 residues. Germline V gene lookup returns CDR1 SGHTA and CDR2 FQGTGA. Losses at the gene ends were 2 bases for V and 0 bases for J; bases not matched to a gene: 2. The CDR3 region is CASSLGTGISYEQYF. CDR3 in DNA: TGTGCCAGCAGCTTAGGGACAGGGATCTCCTACGAGCAGTACTTC.

V is TRBV25-1 and J is TRBJ2-5, with TRBD1 matching 8 bases. V lost 4 bases to trimming and J lost 7 bases; unmatched junction nucleotides: 11. CDR3 length: 15 residues. Looked up from germline, CDR1 is MGHDK and CDR2 is SYGVNS. The chain's CDR3 is CASSAAGQEKLTQYF. CDR3 sequence (DNA): TGTGCCAGCAGTGCCGCGGGACAGGAAAAATTGACCCAGTACTTC.

The chain employs TRBV28 and TRBJ1-2; 9 bases align to TRBD1. V dropped 5 bases and J dropped 7; count of bases not matched to a gene: 8. This CDR3 has 14 residues. In germline, CDR1 is MDHEN, CDR2 SYDVKM. This chain's CDR3 is CASSPPGQGGGYTF. CDR3 sequence (DNA): TGTGCCAGCAGTCCTCCGGGACAGGGTGGTGGCTACACCTTC.

For the CDR3, the DNA is TGTGCCAGCAGCTTAAGACTAGCGGTCTCCTTTACTAGCACAGATACGCAGTATTTT. It is translated as CASSLRLAVSFTSTDTQYF. V is TRBV11-2 and J is TRBJ2-3, with 9 bases aligning to TRBD2. CDR1 and CDR2 from the germline V gene are SGHAT and FQNNGV. The CDR3 runs to 19 residues. V lost 2 bases, J lost 0 bases, and 12 bases stayed unmatched. Drawing the rest from reference TRBV11-2 and TRBJ2-3, the complete variable domain is EAGVAQSPRYKIIEKRQSVAFWCNPISGHATLYWYQQILGQGPKLLIQFQNNGVVDDSQLPKDRFSAERLKGVDSTLKIQPAKLEDSAVYLCASSLRLAVSFTSTDTQYFGPGTRLTVL.

In nucleotides, the CDR3 is TGTGCCAGCAGTGTCATTCTAGGGGATGGCACTGAAGCTTTCTTT. Translated, it gives CASSVILGDGTEAFF. The chain carries TRBV6-1 and TRBJ1-1; a possible D gene is TRBD1 (5 bases). V dropped 4 bases and J dropped 4 bases, with 16 bases sitting between them. The CDR3 runs to 15 residues. CDR1 and CDR2 from the germline V gene are MNHNS and SASEGT.